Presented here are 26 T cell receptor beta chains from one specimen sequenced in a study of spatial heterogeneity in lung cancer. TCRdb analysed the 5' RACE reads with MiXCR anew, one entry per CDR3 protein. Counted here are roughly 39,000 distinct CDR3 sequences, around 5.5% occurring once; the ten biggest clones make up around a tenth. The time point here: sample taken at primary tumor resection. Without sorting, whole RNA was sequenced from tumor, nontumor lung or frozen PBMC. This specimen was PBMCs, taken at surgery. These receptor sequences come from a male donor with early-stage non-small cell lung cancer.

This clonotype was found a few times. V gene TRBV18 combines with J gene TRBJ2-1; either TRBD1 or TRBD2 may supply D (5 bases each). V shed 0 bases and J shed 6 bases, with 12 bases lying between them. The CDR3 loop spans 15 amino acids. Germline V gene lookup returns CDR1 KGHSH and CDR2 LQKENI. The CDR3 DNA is TGTGCCAGCTCACCACCCCGGGGCCCTTTCAATGAGCAGTTCTTC. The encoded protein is CASSPPRGPFNEQFF.

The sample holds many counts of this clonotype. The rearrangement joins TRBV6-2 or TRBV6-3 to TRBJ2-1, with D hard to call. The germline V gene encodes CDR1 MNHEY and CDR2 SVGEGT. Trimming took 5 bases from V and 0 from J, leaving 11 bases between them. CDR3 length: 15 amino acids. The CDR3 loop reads CASSPAPSSYNEQFF. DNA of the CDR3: TGTGCCAGCAGTCCCGCGCCCAGCTCCTACAATGAGCAGTTCTTC.

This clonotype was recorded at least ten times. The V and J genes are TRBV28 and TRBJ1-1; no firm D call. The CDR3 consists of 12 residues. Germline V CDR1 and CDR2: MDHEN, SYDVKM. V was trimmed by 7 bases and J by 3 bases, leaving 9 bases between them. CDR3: CASKVGYTEAFF. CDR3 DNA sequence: TGTGCCAGCAAAGTGGGTTACACTGAAGCTTTCTTT.

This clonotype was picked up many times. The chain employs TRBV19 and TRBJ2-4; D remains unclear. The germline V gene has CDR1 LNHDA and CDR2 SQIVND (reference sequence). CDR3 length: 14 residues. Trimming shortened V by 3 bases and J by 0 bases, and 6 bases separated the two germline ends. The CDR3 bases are TGTGCCAGTAGTATGAGTATAGCCAAAAACATTCAGTACTTC. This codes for CASSMSIAKNIQYF. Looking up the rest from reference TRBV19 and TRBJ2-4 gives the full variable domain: DGGITQSPKYLFRKEGQNVTLSCEQNLNHDAMYWYRQDPGQGLRLIYYSQIVNDFQKGDIAEGYSVSREKKESFPLTVTSAQKNPTAFYLCASSMSIAKNIQYFGAGTRLSVL.

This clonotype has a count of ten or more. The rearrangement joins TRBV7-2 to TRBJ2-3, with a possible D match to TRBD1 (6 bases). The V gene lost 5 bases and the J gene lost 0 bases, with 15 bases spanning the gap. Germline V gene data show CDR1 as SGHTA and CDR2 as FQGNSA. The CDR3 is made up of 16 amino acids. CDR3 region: CASSPGAGHSTDTQYF. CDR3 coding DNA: TGTGCCAGCAGCCCAGGGGCCGGACACAGCACAGATACGCAGTATTTT.

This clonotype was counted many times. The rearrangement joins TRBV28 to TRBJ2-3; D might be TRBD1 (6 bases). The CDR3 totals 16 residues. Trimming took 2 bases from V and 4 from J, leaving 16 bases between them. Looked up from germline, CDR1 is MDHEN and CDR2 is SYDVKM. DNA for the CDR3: TGTGCCAGCAGTTTAATAGGTGGGGGCCCCCCAGATACGCAGTATTTT. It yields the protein CASSLIGGGPPDTQYF.

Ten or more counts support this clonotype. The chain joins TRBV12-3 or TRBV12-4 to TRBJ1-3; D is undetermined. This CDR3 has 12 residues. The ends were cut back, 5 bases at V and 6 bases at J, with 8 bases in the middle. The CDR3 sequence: CASSLGPNTIYF. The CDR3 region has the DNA TGTGCCAGCAGTCTCGGTCCAAACACCATATATTTT.

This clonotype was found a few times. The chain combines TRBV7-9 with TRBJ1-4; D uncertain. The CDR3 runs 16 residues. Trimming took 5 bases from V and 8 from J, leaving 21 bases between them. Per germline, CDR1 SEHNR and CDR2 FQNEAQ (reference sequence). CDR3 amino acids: CASSLRTAGSGEKLFF. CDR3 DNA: TGTGCCAGCAGCCTCCGAACCGCAGGCAGCGGCGAAAAACTGTTTTTT.

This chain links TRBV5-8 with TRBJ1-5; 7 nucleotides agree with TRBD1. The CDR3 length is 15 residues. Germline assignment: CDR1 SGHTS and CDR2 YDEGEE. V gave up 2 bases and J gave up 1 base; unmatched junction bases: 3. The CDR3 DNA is TGTGCCAGCAGCTTACAGGGGACGAGCAATCAGCCCCAGCATTTT. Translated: CASSLQGTSNQPQHF.

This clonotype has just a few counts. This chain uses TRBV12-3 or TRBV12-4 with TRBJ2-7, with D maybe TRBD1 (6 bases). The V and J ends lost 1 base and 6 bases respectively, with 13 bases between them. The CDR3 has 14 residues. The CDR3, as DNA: TGTGCCAGCAGTTTAGGTCAGGGGAGCTTCGAGCAGTACTTC. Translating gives CASSLGQGSFEQYF.

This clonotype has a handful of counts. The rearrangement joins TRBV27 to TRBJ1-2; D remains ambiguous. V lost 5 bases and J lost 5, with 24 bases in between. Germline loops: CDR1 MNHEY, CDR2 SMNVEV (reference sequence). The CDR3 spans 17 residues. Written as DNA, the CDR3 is TGTGCCAGCAGTCCCCGTGGGGTAGCTGGAGTGCTGTATGGCTACACCTTC. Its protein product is CASSPRGVAGVLYGYTF.

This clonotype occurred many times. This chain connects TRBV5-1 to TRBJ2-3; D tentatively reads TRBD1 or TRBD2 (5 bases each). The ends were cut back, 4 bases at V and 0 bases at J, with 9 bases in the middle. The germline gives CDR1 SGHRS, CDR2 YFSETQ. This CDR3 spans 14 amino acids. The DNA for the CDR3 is TGCGCCAGCAGCCAGGGACGGAGCACAGATACGCAGTATTTT. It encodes CASSQGRSTDTQYF. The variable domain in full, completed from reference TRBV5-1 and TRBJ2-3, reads KAGVTQTPRYLIKTRGQQVTLSCSPISGHRSVSWYQQTPGQGLQFLFEYFSETQRNKGNFPGRFSGRQFSNSRSEMNVSTLELGDSALYLCASSQGRSTDTQYFGPGTRLTVL.

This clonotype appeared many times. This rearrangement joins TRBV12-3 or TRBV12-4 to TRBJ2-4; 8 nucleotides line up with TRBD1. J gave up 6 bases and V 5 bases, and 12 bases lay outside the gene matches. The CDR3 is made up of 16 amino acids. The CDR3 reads CASSRQGAWAGNIQYF. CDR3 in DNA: TGTGCCAGCAGTCGTCAGGGGGCCTGGGCCGGAAACATTCAGTACTTC.

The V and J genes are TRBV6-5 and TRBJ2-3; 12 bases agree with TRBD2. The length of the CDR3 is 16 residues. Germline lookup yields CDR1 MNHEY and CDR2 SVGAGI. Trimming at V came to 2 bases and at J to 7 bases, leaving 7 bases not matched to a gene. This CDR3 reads CASSYRASGGVNTQYF. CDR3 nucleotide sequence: TGTGCCAGCAGTTACAGGGCTAGCGGGGGGGTAAATACGCAGTATTTT.

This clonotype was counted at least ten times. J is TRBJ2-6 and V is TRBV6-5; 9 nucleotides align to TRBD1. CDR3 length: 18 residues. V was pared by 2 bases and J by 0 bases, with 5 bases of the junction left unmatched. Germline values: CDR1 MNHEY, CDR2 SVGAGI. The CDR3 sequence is CASSYTGGRNSGANVLTF. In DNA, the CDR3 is TGTGCCAGCAGTTACACAGGGGGCAGGAACTCTGGGGCCAACGTCCTGACTTTC.

CDR3 loop: CASSPRPFSYNEQFF. The CDR3 bases are TGTGCCAGCAGCCCCCGACCCTTTTCCTACAATGAGCAGTTCTTC. The chain joins TRBV13 to TRBJ2-1; D is unresolved. The CDR3 runs to 15 residues. CDR1 PRHDT and CDR2 FYEKMQ come from the germline V gene (reference sequence). Trimming removed 5 bases from V and 1 base from J, with 12 bases in between.

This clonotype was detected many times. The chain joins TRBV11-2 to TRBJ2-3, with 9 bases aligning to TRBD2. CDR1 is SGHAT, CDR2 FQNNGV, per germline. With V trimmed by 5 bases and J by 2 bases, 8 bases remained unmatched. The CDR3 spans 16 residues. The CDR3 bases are TGTGCCAGCAGCGCATTAGCGGGGGCCTACACAGATACGCAGTATTTT. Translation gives CASSALAGAYTDTQYF.

CDR3 loop: CASRVDRSSYEQYF. Here the CDR3 DNA reads TGTGCCAGCAGGGTGGACAGGTCATCCTACGAGCAGTACTTC. This chain links TRBV7-9 with TRBJ2-7; 7 nucleotides match TRBD1. Looked up from germline, CDR1 is SEHNR and CDR2 is FQNEAQ (reference sequence). The CDR3 runs 14 residues. Trimming took 6 bases from V and 1 from J; bases not matched to a gene: 6.

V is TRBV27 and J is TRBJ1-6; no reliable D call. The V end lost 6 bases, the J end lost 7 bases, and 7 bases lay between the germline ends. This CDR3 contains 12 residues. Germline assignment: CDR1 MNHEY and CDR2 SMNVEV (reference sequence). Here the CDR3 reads CASRTRNSPLHF. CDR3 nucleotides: TGTGCCAGCAGAACACGGAATTCACCCCTCCACTTT.

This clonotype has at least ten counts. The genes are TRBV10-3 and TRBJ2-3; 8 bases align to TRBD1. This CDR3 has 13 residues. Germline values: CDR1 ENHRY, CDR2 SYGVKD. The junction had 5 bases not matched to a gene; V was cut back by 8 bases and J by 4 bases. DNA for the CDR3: TGTGCCATCCAGACAGGGGTCGCAGATACGCAGTATTTT. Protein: CAIQTGVADTQYF.

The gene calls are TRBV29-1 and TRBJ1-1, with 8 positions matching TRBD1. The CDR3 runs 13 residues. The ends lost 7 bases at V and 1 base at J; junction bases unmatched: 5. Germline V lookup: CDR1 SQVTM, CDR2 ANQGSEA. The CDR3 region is CSAWTGQNTEAFF. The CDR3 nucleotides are TGCAGCGCCTGGACAGGGCAGAACACTGAAGCTTTCTTT.

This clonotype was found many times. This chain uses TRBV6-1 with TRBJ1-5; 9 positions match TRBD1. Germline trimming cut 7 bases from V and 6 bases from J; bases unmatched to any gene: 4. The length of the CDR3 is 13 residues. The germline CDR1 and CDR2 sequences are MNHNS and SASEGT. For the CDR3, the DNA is TGTGCCAGCAAGGGACAGGGAGGTCAGCCCCAGCATTTT. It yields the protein CASKGQGGQPQHF.

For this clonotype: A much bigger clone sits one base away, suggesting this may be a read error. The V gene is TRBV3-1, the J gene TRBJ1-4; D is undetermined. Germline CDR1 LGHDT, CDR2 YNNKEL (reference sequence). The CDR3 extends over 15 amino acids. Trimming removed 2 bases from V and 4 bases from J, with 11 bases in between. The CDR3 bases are TGTGCCAGCAGCCAATCTTGGAATTATAATGAAAAACTGTTTTTT. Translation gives CASSQSWNYNEKLFF.

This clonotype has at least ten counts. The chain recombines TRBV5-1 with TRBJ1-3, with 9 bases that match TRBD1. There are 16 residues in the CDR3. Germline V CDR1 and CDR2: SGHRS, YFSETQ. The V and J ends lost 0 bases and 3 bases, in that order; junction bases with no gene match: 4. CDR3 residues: CASSLAGTGFGNTIYF. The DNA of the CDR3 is TGCGCCAGCAGCTTGGCTGGGACAGGGTTTGGAAACACCATATATTTT.

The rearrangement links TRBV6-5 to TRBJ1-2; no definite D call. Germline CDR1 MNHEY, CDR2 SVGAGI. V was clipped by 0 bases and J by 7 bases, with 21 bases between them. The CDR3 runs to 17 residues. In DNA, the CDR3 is TGTGCCAGCAGTTACTCGTCAATCTTACTCGGTCGAATTGGCTACACCTTC. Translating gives CASSYSSILLGRIGYTF.

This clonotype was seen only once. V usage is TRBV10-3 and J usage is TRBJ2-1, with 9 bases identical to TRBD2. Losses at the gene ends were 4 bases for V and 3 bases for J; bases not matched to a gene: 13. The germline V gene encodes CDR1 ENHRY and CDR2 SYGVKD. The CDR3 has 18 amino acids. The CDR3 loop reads CAISGAGSGGGLYNEQFF. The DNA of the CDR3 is TGTGCCATCAGTGGGGCTGGTAGCGGGGGAGGGCTCTACAATGAGCAGTTCTTC.